Presented here are 25 T cell receptor beta chains from one specimen sequenced in a study of cytomegalovirus exposure and HLA in healthy donors. The PCR was carried out with 60 Vbeta primers and 13 Jbeta primers. Clones were sequenced by immunoSEQ multiplex PCR, and TCRdb holds only the in-frame ones, with some missing. Of around 90,000 clones listed, roughly 67% were seen once; the top ten hold approximately 2.2%. The source material was PBMCs. These receptors all come from a human donor in good health.

This rearrangement joins TRBV7-2 to TRBJ2-3; 7 nucleotides agree with TRBD1. V lost 4 bases and J lost 2; bases outside the gene matches: 6. CDR1 is SGHTA, CDR2 FQGNSA, per germline. CDR3 length: 15 residues. The CDR3 reads CASSSRTGSTDTQYF. The CDR3 DNA reads TGTGCCAGCAGCTCAAGGACAGGATCCACAGATACGCAGTATTTT.

The chain recombines TRBV7-2 with TRBJ2-5, with D unclear. CDR1 and CDR2 (germline): SGHTA, FQGNSA. Trimming left V 4 bases short and J 4 bases short, with 10 bases between. The CDR3 is 13 amino acids. The CDR3 here is CASSSDFGETQYF. CDR3 coding DNA: TGTGCCAGCAGCTCAGACTTCGGAGAGACCCAGTACTTC.

The chain joins TRBV5-8 to TRBJ2-7; TRBD2 matches at 10 bases. The CDR3 spans 15 residues. Germline V gene sequence: CDR1 SGHTS, CDR2 YDEGEE. J lost 0 bases, V lost 4 bases, and 4 bases had no gene match. The CDR3 DNA reads TGTGCCAGCAGCCGGACTAGCGGCCTCTCCTACGAGCAGTACTTC. It translates to CASSRTSGLSYEQYF.

This clone is a singleton in its sample. The V call is TRBV5-1, the J call TRBJ2-2; 7 nucleotides match TRBD2. This CDR3 contains 15 residues. The germline V gene has CDR1 SGHRS and CDR2 YFSETQ. J was trimmed by 6 bases and V by 0 bases; bases with no gene match: 5. CDR3 loop: CASSLAASGAGELFF. The CDR3, as DNA: TGCGCCAGCAGCTTGGCGGCTAGCGGTGCCGGGGAGCTGTTTTTT.

This rearrangement joins TRBV6-5 to TRBJ1-3; D is uncertain. Per the germline V gene, CDR1 is MNHEY and CDR2 is SVGAGI. V lost 6 bases, J lost 8 bases, and 11 bases lay in between. This CDR3 spans 12 amino acids. The DNA for the CDR3 is TGTGCCAGCAGCGGCCAGGAAGACACCATATATTTT. Its translation: CASSGQEDTIYF.

There are a few counts of this clone. The rearrangement uses TRBV11-3 and TRBJ1-1; TRBD1 might be the D (5 bases). Germline assignment: CDR1 SGHNT and CDR2 YENEEA. The CDR3 loop spans 15 amino acids. Trimming cost V 2 bases and J 1 base, with 11 bases left between them. CDR3 sequence (DNA): TGTGCCAGCAGCTTAAGGACATCTTCGAACACTGAAGCTTTCTTT. Protein product: CASSLRTSSNTEAFF.

The rearrangement joins TRBV9 to TRBJ2-1, with D perhaps matching TRBD1 (6 bases). This CDR3 has 14 residues. Trimming stripped 3 bases from V and 5 bases from J, with 12 bases between. In germline, CDR1 is SGDLS, CDR2 YYNGEE. The CDR3 nucleotides are TGTGCCAGCAGCGCCTGGGGGCATAACAATGAGCAGTTCTTC. This gives the protein CASSAWGHNNEQFF.

This clone was recorded a few times. V and J are TRBV5-4 and TRBJ2-1; 7 nucleotides align to TRBD1. CDR3 length equals 15 residues. CDR1 is SGHNT and CDR2 is YYREEE in the germline V gene (reference sequence). The junction had 4 bases not matched to a gene; V was cut back by 4 bases and J by 0 bases. CDR3 protein: CASSPDRSSYNEQFF. Here the CDR3 DNA reads TGTGCCAGCAGCCCGGACAGGAGCTCCTACAATGAGCAGTTCTTC.

This sequence joins TRBV7-9 and TRBJ2-5; no reliable D call. The germline V gene encodes CDR1 SEHNR and CDR2 FQNEAQ (reference sequence). The CDR3 consists of 14 residues. Between the trimmed V and J ends, which lost 2 bases and 0 bases, there was a span of 7 bases. In DNA, the CDR3 is TGTGCCAGCAGCTTATGGGCAGACCAAGAGACCCAGTACTTC. Protein product: CASSLWADQETQYF.

The gene calls are TRBV6-5 and TRBJ1-1, with a possible D match to TRBD1 (5 bases). V was trimmed by 0 bases and J by 12 bases, leaving 17 bases between them. Germline V gene lookup returns CDR1 MNHEY and CDR2 SVGAGI. The CDR3 runs 14 residues. Here the CDR3 DNA reads TGTGCCAGCAGTTACTCGAGACAGCCAACCGTTTCTTTCTTT. It specifies CASSYSRQPTVSFF.

The chain joins TRBV27 to TRBJ1-2, with TRBD1 as a possible D gene (6 bases). The CDR3 loop spans 16 amino acids. CDR1 MNHEY and CDR2 SMNVEV come from the germline V gene (reference sequence). V lost 3 bases, J lost 5 bases, and 19 bases lay in between. The CDR3 is CASSFSAGEKPYGYTF. The CDR3 DNA is TGTGCCAGCAGTTTTTCGGCAGGGGAAAAACCGTATGGCTACACCTTC.

This chain links TRBV6-5 with TRBJ1-2; D may be TRBD1 (6 bases). From germline, CDR1 is MNHEY and CDR2 SVGAGI. Trimming cost V 0 bases and J 8 bases, with 13 bases left between them. The CDR3 is 14 amino acids. The CDR3 DNA reads TGTGCCAGCAGTTACTCGAGTAGAGGGGGAGGCTACACCTTC. Its translation: CASSYSSRGGGYTF.

This clone has only a few counts. The rearrangement links TRBV5-4 to TRBJ2-1, with 14 bases aligning to TRBD2. The CDR3 is made up of 17 amino acids. The germline CDR1 and CDR2 sequences are SGHNT and YYREEE (reference sequence). Trimming cost V 0 bases and J 6 bases; bases outside gene matches: 5. In nucleotides, the CDR3 is TGTGCCAGCAGCTTGGGCACCGGGACTAGCGGGGGCAATGAGCAGTTCTTC. Translation: CASSLGTGTSGGNEQFF.

This clone showed up just a few times. This chain connects TRBV30 to TRBJ1-2; D is uncertain. The CDR3 loop spans 12 amino acids. Germline values: CDR1 GTSNPN, CDR2 SVGIG (reference sequence). V dropped 0 bases and J dropped 3 bases, with 5 bases sitting between them. The CDR3 loop is CAWSVADYGYTF. CDR3 in DNA: TGTGCCTGGAGTGTGGCAGACTATGGCTACACCTTC. Full variable domain (remainder filled in from reference TRBV30 and TRBJ1-2): SQTIHQWPATLVQPVGSPLSLECTVEGTSNPNLYWYRQAAGRGLQLLFYSVGIGQISSEVPQNLSASRPQDRQFILSSKKLLLSDSGFYLCAWSVADYGYTFGSGTRLTVV.

This chain links TRBV6-6 with TRBJ1-3; D is uncertain. V lost 6 bases to trimming and J lost 0 bases, with 15 bases between them. The CDR3 is made up of 16 amino acids. Germline V gives CDR1 MNHNY, CDR2 SVGAGI (reference sequence). The CDR3, as DNA: TGTGCCAGCAGCCGCGGCCTAACTTCCTCTGGAAACACCATATATTTT. Translated, it gives CASSRGLTSSGNTIYF.

This chain links TRBV10-2 with TRBJ1-1; 7 bases are shared with TRBD1. CDR1 and CDR2 from the germline V gene are WSHSY and SAAADI. J was trimmed by 7 bases and V by 4 bases; bases with no gene match: 6. This CDR3 is built from 13 residues. CDR3 sequence (DNA): TGCGCCAGCAGTGGACAGGGCTTGGGTGAAGCTTTCTTT. It translates to CASSGQGLGEAFF.

The genes are TRBV11-1 and TRBJ1-1; TRBD1 aligns across 7 bases. The CDR3 consists of 14 residues. V lost 5 bases to trimming and J lost 4 bases; unmatched junction nucleotides: 7. From germline, CDR1 is SGHAT and CDR2 FQDESV (reference sequence). In DNA, the CDR3 is TGTGCCAGCAGCGCGGAACAGGGGACCACTGAAGCTTTCTTT. Translating it yields CASSAEQGTTEAFF.

The chain couples TRBV7-9 to TRBJ1-1; no clear D. The CDR3 covers 15 residues. Trimming cost V 5 bases and J 2 bases, with 15 bases left between them. Germline V gene sequence: CDR1 SEHNR, CDR2 FQNEAQ (reference sequence). In DNA, the CDR3 is TGTGCCAGCAGCGTGAACGTCAGGCTAAACACTGAAGCTTTCTTT. Its translation is CASSVNVRLNTEAFF.

J is TRBJ2-3 and V is TRBV19; no reliable D call. Trimming cost V 8 bases and J 1 base, with 13 bases left between them. Germline values: CDR1 LNHDA, CDR2 SQIVND (reference sequence). This CDR3 has 14 residues. CDR3 amino acids: CASSLETGTDTQYF. In DNA, the CDR3 is TGTGCCAGTTCCCTAGAGACGGGCACAGATACGCAGTATTTT.

The table lists this clone with a few counts. The chain couples TRBV5-4 to TRBJ2-3; possible D gene TRBD1, 6 bases. There are 15 residues in the CDR3. The ends were cut back, 0 bases at V and 10 bases at J, with 18 bases in the middle. Germline CDR1 reads SGHNT; CDR2 reads YYREEE (reference sequence). The CDR3 protein is CASSLVQRNQGPQYF. For the CDR3, the DNA is TGTGCCAGCAGCTTGGTCCAGCGGAACCAGGGGCCGCAGTATTTT.

The gene calls are TRBV18 and TRBJ2-3; 10 nucleotides agree with TRBD1. The CDR3 spans 16 residues. Germline CDR1 reads KGHSH; CDR2 reads LQKENI. The J segment lost 4 bases and the V segment lost 1 base, leaving 5 bases of the junction unmatched. This CDR3 is CASSPLGTGVADTQYF. DNA of the CDR3: TGTGCCAGCTCACCACTCGGGACAGGGGTGGCAGATACGCAGTATTTT.

The chain carries TRBV19 and TRBJ2-2; D possibly corresponds to TRBD2 (7 bases). Trimming took off 3 bases at V and 9 bases at J, with 14 bases between the two ends. CDR1 and CDR2 from the germline V gene are LNHDA and SQIVND (reference sequence). The CDR3 covers 14 residues. As DNA, the CDR3 is TGTGCCAGTAGTATCGGCGGGGGCAGGTGGGAGCTGTTTTTT. Residues: CASSIGGGRWELFF.

The J gene is TRBJ1-1, the V gene TRBV7-3; 7 nucleotides line up with TRBD1. Germline V gene sequence: CDR1 SGHTA, CDR2 FQGTGA. This CDR3 has 16 amino acids. The J segment lost 1 base and the V segment lost 5 bases, leaving 10 bases of the junction unmatched. CDR3: CASSPYPGTANTEAFF. In nucleotides, the CDR3 is TGTGCCAGCAGCCCCTACCCCGGGACAGCGAACACTGAAGCTTTCTTT.

The count of this clone is one. One end of the junction is discordant with germline, which a read error may explain. The chain carries TRBV7-6 and TRBJ2-7; possible D gene TRBD1, 5 bases. In germline, CDR1 is SGHVS, CDR2 FNYEAQ. This CDR3 has 13 amino acids. The DNA of the CDR3 is TGTGCCAGCAGCTTAGCCTCAGGGTTTCCCTTGGACTTC. As protein: CASSLASGFPLDF.

CDR3 bases: TGTGCCAGCAGCTTGGAGCGACTAGCGGGGGGAGGAGATACGCAGTATTTT. It translates to CASSLERLAGGGDTQYF. The genes are TRBV5-4 and TRBJ2-3, with 13 positions matching TRBD2. V was pared by 0 bases and J by 5 bases, with 6 bases of the junction left unmatched. CDR1 is SGHNT, CDR2 YYREEE, per germline (reference sequence). This CDR3 comprises 17 residues.